The entry that follows covers one T cell receptor (beta chain) sequence. Its antigen is not yet known. The input lacks base qualities; no much larger clone sits a single base away. The data are from a study of T cells in localized non-small cell lung cancer (TCRdb year 2020). For the wider study: T cell repertoires of more than 200 early-stage NSCLC patients were analyzed, with tumors being compared against uninvolved tumor-adjacent lungs. The cohort was made up of a few hundred treatment-naive NSCLC patients whose localized lung tumors had been resected. NSCLC patients had a mean age of approximately 66 years, and more than 120 were male and 85 to 110 female. Beyond this particular receptor, the publication reports: Because multi-region sequencing of the tumors was not done, intratumor heterogeneity could not be ruled out. Of the top 100 tumor clones, a median of roughly 60 were detected in paired uninvolved adjacent lung; 28 were also among that lung's top 100. Higher blood T cell density associated with longer overall survival, while higher adjacent-lung clonality associated with shorter survival. Because the study design was exploratory, TCR variables were selected using unadjusted p-values without false-discovery rate correction. Uninvolved tumor-adjacent lung showed the highest T cell clonality, higher than tumor, which suggests more focused antigenic responses in the uninvolved tumor-adjacent lung.

The immunoSEQ Assay was used to sequence TCR beta CDR3 regions from DNA. The original methods were these. To compute T cell density, TCR beta template counts were normalized to usable DNA, which was estimated by amplifying housekeeping genes. Richness was estimated with the preseqR package, extrapolating to 400,000 templates for PBMC samples and 120,000 templates for tissue samples. Clonality was defined by subtracting Pielou's evenness from one. Differential abundance testing on productive amino-acid clonotypes, with a minimum total count of 5 and an alpha of 0.1, was used to identify tissue-enriched TCRs. The Jaccard Index and the Morisita Overlap Index were used to measure how much the repertoires overlapped between compartments. GLIPH grouped TCR beta CDR3s together with public tetramer-defined viral CDR3s, and a viral motif had to include at least three viral sequences and also show V-gene enrichment. The table comes from immuneACCESS by way of TCRdb, which keeps in-frame sequences with V and J called. Part of the clones is missing from these tables; in studies checked, under half for an unresolved V gene and the rest for unknown reasons. The V and J calls and the clone size are those of that table, but D and trimming were determined from the DNA. The sample data list around 53,000 clones, and roughly 80% of these were observed just once. Of the sample, about 4% is held by the ten largest clones.

At diagnosis, tumor, uninvolved tumor-adjacent lung and peripheral blood were collected and then preserved as a mix of FFPE and fresh-frozen material. Blood samples were analyzed as peripheral blood mononuclear cells for TCR repertoire profiling. The germline V gene yields SGHTA for CDR1 and FQGNSA for CDR2. The CDR3 contains 12 residues, cysteine and phenylalanine counted. The entry retains the CDR3 DNA only, 36 bases that are in frame from base 1. V is cut by 5 bases and J by 6 bases, and the space between the germline ends is 8 bases. The chain uses TRBV7-2 and TRBJ2-4; the D segment could be TRBD2, given 5 matching bases. The input for sequencing was PBMCs, taken before any cancer treatment. This receptor was taken from a woman aged 35 to 75 with stage II lung adenocarcinoma. The DNA sequence is given as TGTGCCAGCAGCAACGAGGGAAACATTCAGTACTTC. It is translated as CASSNEGNIQYF.